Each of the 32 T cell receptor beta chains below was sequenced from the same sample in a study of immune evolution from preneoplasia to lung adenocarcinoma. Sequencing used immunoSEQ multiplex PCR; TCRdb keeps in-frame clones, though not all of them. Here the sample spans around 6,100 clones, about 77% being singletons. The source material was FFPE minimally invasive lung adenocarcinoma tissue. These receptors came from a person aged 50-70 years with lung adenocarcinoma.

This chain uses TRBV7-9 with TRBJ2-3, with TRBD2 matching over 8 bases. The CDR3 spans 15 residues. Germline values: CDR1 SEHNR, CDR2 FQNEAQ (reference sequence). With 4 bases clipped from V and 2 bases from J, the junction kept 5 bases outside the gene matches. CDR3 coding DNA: TGTGCCAGCAGCTCACTAGCGGATCCCACAGATACGCAGTATTTT. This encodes CASSSLADPTDTQYF. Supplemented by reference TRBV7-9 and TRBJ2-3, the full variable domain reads DTGVSQNPRHKITKRGQNVTFRCDPISEHNRLYWYRQTLGQGPEFLTYFQNEAQLEKSRLLSDRFSAERPKGSFSTLEIQRTEQGDSAMYLCASSSLADPTDTQYFGPGTRLTVL.

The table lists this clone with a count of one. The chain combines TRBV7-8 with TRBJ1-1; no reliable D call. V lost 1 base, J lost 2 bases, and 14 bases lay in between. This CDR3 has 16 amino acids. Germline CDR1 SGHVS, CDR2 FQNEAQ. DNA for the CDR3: TGTGCCAGCAGCTTAGGCGGAGCGACGTCTAACACTGAAGCTTTCTTT. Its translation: CASSLGGATSNTEAFF.

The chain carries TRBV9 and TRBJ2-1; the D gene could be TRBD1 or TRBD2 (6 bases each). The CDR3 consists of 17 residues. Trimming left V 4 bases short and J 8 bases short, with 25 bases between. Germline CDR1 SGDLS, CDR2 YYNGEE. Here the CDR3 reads CASSPKRSQTRGDEQFF. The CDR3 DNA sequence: TGTGCCAGCAGCCCCAAGAGATCTCAGACTAGGGGGGATGAGCAGTTCTTC.

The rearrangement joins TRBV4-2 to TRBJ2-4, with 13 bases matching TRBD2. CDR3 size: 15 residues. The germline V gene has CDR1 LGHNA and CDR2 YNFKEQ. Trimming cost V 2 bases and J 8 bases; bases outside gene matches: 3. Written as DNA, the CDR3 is TGTGCCAGCAGCCAAACTAGCGGGGGGGCGGACATTCAGTACTTC. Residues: CASSQTSGGADIQYF.

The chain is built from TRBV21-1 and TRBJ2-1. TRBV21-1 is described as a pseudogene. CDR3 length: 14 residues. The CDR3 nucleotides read TGTGCCAGCAGCAAAGGTTGGATCTACAATGAGCAGTTCTTC. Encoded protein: CASSKGWIYNEQFF.

As DNA, the CDR3 is TGTGCCAGCAGCCCCCATGGGTATAGCACAGATACGCAGTATTTT. Protein product: CASSPHGYSTDTQYF. This chain joins TRBV14 and TRBJ2-3; D is uncertain. Germline CDR1 is SGHDN and CDR2 is FVKESK. CDR3 size: 15 residues. Between the trimmed V and J ends, which lost 4 bases and 0 bases, there was a span of 11 bases.

CDR3 sequence: CASSSRGLAGYEQYF. CDR3 nucleotides: TGTGCCAGCAGTTCACGGGGACTAGCGGGATACGAGCAGTACTTC. The chain uses TRBV6-5 and TRBJ2-7; 13 bases are shared with TRBD2. The germline CDR1 and CDR2 sequences are MNHEY and SVGAGI. The CDR3 length is 15 residues. J lost 4 bases, V lost 4 bases, and 4 bases had no gene match.

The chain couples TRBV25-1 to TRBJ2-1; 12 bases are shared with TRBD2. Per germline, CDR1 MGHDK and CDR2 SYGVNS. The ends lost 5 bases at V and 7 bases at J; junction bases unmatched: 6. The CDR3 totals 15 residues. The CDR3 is CASSYTSGRSNEQFF. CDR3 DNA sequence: TGTGCCAGCAGTTATACTAGCGGGAGGTCGAATGAGCAGTTCTTC. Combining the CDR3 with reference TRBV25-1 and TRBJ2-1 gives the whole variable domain EADIYQTPRYLVIGTGKKITLECSQTMGHDKMYWYQQDPGMELHLIHYSYGVNSTEKGDLSSESTVSRIRTEHFPLTLESARPSHTSQYLCASSYTSGRSNEQFFGPGTRLTVL.

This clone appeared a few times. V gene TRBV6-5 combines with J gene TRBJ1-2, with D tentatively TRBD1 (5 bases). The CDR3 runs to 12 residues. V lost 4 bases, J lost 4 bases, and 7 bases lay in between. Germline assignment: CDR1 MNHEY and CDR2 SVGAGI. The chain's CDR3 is CASSSTVYGYTF. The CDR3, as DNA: TGTGCCAGCAGTTCGACAGTCTATGGCTACACCTTC.

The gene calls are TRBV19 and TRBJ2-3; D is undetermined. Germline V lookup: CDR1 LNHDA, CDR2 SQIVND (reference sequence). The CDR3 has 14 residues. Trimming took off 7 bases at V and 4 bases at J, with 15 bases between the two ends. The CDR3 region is CASTHSRDPDTQYF. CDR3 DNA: TGTGCCAGTACCCATTCTCGAGATCCAGATACGCAGTATTTT.

CDR3 in amino acids: CASSLPTLAGGVGGNIQYF. As DNA, the CDR3 is TGTGCCAGCTCACTCCCTACACTAGCGGGAGGCGTCGGGGGTAACATTCAGTACTTC. The chain has TRBV18 and TRBJ2-4; 12 nucleotides agree with TRBD2. Looked up from germline, CDR1 is KGHSH and CDR2 is LQKENI. V lost 4 bases, J lost 7 bases, and 17 bases stayed unmatched. The CDR3 contains 19 residues.

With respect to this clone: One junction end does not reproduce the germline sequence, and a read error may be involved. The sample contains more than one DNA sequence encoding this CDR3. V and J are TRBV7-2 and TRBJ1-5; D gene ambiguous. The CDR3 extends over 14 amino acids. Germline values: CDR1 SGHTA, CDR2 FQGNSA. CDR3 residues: CASSPYYSNQPQHF. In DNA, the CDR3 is TGTGCTAGCAGCCCATATTATAGCAATCAGCCCCAGCATTTT.

The CDR3 here is CASSLGQGPGYTF. CDR3 coding DNA: TGTGCCAGCAGCTTAGGGCAGGGTCCTGGCTACACCTTC. The rearrangement uses TRBV11-2 and TRBJ1-2, with a possible D match to TRBD1 (5 bases). Trimming took off 1 base at V and 7 bases at J, with 10 bases between the two ends. Germline loops: CDR1 SGHAT, CDR2 FQNNGV. This CDR3 comprises 13 residues.

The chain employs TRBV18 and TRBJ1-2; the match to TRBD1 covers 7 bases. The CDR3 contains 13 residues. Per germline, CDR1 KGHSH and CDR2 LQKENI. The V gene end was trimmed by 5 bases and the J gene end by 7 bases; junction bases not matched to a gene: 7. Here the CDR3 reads CASSAGQILGYTF. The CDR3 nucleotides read TGTGCCAGCTCAGCGGGACAGATCCTTGGCTACACCTTC. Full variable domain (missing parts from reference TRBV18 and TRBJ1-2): NAGVMQNPRHLVRRRGQEARLRCSPMKGHSHVYWYRQLPEEGLKFMVYLQKENIIDESGMPKERFSAEFPKEGPSILRIQQVVRGDSAAYFCASSAGQILGYTFGSGTRLTVV.

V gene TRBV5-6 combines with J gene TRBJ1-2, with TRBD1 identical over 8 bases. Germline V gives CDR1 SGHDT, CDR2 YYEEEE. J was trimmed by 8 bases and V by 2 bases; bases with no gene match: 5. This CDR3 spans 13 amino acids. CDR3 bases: TGTGCCAGCAGCTTTCAGGGGGCGAAAGGCTACACCTTC. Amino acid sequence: CASSFQGAKGYTF.

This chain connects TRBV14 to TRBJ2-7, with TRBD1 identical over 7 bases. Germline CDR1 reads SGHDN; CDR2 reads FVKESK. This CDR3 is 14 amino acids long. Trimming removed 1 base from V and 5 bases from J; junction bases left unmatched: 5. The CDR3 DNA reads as TGTGCCAGCAGCCAAGCCATGACAGGGAACGAGCAGTACTTC. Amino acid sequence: CASSQAMTGNEQYF.

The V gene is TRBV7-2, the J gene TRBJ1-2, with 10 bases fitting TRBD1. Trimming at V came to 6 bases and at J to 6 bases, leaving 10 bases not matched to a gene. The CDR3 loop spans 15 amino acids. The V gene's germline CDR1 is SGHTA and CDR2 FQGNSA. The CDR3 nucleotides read TGTGCCAGCAGTACAACAGCGGGACAGGGGAATGGCTACACCTTC. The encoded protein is CASSTTAGQGNGYTF.

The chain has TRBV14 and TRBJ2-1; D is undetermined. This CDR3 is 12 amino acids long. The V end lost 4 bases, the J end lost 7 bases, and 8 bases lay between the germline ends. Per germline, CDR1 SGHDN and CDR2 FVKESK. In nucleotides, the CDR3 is TGTGCCAGCAGCCCCCTAGGGAATGAGCAGTTCTTC. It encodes CASSPLGNEQFF.

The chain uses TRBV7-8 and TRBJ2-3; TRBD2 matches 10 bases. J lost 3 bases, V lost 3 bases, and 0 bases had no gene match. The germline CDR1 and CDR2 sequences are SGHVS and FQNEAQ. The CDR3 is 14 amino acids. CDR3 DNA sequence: TGTGCCAGCAGCTTTAGCGGGGGGACAGATACGCAGTATTTT. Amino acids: CASSFSGGTDTQYF.

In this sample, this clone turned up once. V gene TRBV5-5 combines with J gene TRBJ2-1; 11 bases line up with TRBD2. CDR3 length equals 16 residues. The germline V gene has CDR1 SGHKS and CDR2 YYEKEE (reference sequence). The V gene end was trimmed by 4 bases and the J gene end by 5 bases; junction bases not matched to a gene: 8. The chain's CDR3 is CASSHRTSGLNNEQFF. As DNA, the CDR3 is TGTGCCAGCAGCCACAGGACTAGCGGGCTGAACAATGAGCAGTTCTTC.

CDR3 amino acids: CASYNRDLYGYTF. For the CDR3, the DNA is TGTGCCAGTTACAACCGGGACCTCTATGGCTACACCTTC. V gene TRBV19 combines with J gene TRBJ1-2; D is perhaps TRBD1 (5 bases). The V and J ends lost 8 bases and 4 bases respectively, with 14 bases between them. The germline V gene encodes CDR1 LNHDA and CDR2 SQIVND (reference sequence). The length of the CDR3 is 13 residues.

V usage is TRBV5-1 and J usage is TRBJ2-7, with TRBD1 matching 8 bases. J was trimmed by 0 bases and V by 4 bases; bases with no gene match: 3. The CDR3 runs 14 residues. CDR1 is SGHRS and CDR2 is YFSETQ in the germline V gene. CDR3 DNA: TGCGCCAGCAGCCCAACAGGGGGCTCCTACGAGCAGTACTTC. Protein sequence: CASSPTGGSYEQYF.

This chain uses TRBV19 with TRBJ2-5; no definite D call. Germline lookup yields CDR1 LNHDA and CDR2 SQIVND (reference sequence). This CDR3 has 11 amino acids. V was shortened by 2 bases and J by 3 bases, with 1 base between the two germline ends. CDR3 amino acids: CASSIKETQYF. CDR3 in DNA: TGTGCCAGTAGTATAAAAGAGACCCAGTACTTC.

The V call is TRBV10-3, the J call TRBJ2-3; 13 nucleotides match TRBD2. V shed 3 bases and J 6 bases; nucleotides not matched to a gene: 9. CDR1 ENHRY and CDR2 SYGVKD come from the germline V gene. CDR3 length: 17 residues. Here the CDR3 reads CAISDPGLAGVIDTQYF. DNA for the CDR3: TGTGCCATCAGTGACCCAGGACTAGCGGGAGTCATTGATACGCAGTATTTT.

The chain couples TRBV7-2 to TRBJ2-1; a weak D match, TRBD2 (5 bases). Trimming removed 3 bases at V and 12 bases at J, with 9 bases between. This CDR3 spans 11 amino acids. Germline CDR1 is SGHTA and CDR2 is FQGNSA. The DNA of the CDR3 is TGTGCCAGCAGCTTCGGACTGGGGCAGTTCTTC. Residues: CASSFGLGQFF.

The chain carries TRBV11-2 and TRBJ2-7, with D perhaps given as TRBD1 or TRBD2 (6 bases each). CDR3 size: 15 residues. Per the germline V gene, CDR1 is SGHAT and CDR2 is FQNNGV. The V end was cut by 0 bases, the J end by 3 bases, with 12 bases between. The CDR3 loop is CASSLEWGASYEQYF. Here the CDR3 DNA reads TGTGCCAGCAGCTTAGAATGGGGGGCGAGCTACGAGCAGTACTTC.

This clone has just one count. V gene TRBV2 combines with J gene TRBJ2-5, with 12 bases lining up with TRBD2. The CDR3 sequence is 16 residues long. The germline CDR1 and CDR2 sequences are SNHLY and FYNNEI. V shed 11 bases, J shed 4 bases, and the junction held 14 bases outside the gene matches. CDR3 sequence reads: CASYGASGRAGETQYF. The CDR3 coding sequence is TGTGCCTCCTACGGAGCTAGCGGGAGGGCCGGAGAGACCCAGTACTTC.

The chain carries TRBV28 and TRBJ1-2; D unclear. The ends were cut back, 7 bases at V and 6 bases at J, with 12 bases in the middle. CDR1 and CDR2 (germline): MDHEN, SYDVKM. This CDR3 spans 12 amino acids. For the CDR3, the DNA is TGTGCCAGCAACCCCAGAGCCCATGGCTACACCTTC. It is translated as CASNPRAHGYTF.

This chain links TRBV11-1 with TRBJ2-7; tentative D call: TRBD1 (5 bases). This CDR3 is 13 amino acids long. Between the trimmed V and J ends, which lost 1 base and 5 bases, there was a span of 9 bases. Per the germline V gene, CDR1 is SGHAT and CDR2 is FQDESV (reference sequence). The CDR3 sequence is CASSLGQGDEQYF. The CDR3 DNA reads TGTGCCAGCAGCTTAGGGCAGGGCGACGAGCAGTACTTC.

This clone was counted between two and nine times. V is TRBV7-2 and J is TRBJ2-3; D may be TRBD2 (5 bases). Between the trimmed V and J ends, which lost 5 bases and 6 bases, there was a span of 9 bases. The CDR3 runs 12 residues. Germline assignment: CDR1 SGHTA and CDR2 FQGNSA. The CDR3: CASSADFDTQYF. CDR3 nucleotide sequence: TGTGCCAGCAGCGCGGACTTTGATACGCAGTATTTT. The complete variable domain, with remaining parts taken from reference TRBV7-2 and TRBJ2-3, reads GAGVSQSPSNKVTEKGKDVELRCDPISGHTALYWYRQSLGQGLEFLIYFQGNSAPDKSGLPSDRFSAERTGGSVSTLTIQRTQQEDSAVYLCASSADFDTQYFGPGTRLTVL.

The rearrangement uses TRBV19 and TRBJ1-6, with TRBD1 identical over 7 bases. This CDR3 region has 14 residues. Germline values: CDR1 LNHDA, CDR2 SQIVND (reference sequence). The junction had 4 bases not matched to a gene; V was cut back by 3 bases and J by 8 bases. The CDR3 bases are TGTGCCAGTAGTATTCCAGGGGGAGATTCACCCCTCCACTTT. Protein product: CASSIPGGDSPLHF.

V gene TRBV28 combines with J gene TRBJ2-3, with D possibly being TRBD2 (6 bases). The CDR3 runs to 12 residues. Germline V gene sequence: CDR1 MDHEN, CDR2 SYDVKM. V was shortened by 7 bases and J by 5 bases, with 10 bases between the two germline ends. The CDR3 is CASNRLEDTQYF. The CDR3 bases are TGTGCCAGCAACAGACTAGAAGATACGCAGTATTTT.